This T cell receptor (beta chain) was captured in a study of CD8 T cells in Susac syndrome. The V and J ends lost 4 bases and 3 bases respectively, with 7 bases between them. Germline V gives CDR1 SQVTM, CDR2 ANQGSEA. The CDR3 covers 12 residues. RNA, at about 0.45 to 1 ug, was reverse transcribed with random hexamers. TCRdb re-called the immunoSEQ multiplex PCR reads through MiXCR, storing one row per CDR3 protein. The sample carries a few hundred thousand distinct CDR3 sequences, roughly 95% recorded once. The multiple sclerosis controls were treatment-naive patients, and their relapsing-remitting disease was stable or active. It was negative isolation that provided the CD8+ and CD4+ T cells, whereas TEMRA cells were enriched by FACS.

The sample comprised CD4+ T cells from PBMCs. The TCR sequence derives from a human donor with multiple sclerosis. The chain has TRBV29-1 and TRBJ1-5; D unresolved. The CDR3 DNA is TGCAGCGTTGGCAGTTACAATCAGCCCCAGCATTTT. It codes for CSVGSYNQPQHF.